Listed here are 27 T cell receptor beta chains from one sample, sequenced in a study of post-analysis software for immune sequencing data. Study observations and caveats: Controls had lower frequencies than patients of five TRBV segments, which included TRBV5-6, TRBV5-1 and TRBV20-1.

Their antigen targets remain unknown. Tagging with unique molecular identifiers was a feature of the TCR beta cDNA libraries. TCRdb ran MiXCR on the PCR reads and lists one entry per CDR3 protein. In the table there are 380,000 or so distinct CDR3 sequences, roughly 35% of which are singletons. What was sequenced was blood. The receptor source for this set is a girl aged 10 to 17 with multiple sclerosis.

For this clonotype: Germline is not matched at one junction end, which may reflect a read error. V and J are TRBV5-1 and TRBJ2-3; D might be TRBD2 (7 bases). Germline V gene data show CDR1 as SGHRS and CDR2 as YFSETQ. The CDR3 sequence is 15 residues long. CDR3 in amino acids: CASSSGGLSTDMQYF. DNA of the CDR3: TGCGCCAGCAGCTCCGGGGGGCTCAGCACAGATATGCAGTATTTT.

The V call is TRBV12-3 or TRBV12-4, the J call TRBJ2-5; D could derive from TRBD1 or TRBD2 (5 bases each). The J call is doubtful: the DNA matches TRBJ2-7 better. The CDR3 spans 15 residues. The CDR3 nucleotides are TGTGCCAGCACTATTCCCGGGGACCCCCCTTACGAGCAGTACTTC. Translated, it gives CASTIPGDPPYEQYF.

V usage is TRBV4-1 and J usage is TRBJ2-1; tentatively, D is TRBD1 (6 bases). Germline CDR1 and CDR2: MGHRA and YSYEKL. This CDR3 is 15 amino acids long. The V end lost 1 base, the J end lost 3 bases, and 10 bases lay between the germline ends. CDR3 in DNA: TGCGCCAGCAGCCAAGGCAACAGGGACTACAATGAGCAGTTCTTC. Translation gives CASSQGNRDYNEQFF.

This clonotype was seen a handful of times. The chain combines TRBV29-1 with TRBJ2-1; D perhaps matches TRBD1 (5 bases). The CDR3 is 13 residues long. Per the germline V gene, CDR1 is SQVTM and CDR2 is ANQGSEA. V lost 1 base to trimming and J lost 2 bases, with 6 bases between them. The chain's CDR3 is CSVEVGAYNEQFF. The CDR3 nucleotides read TGCAGCGTTGAAGTAGGGGCCTACAATGAGCAGTTCTTC.

This clonotype has a handful of counts. V is TRBV28 and J is TRBJ2-7, with D possibly being TRBD1 or TRBD2 (5 bases each). V lost 5 bases and J lost 3, with 11 bases in between. The CDR3 length is 13 residues. Germline CDR1 MDHEN, CDR2 SYDVKM. This CDR3 is CASSRGVYYEQYF. Here the CDR3 DNA reads TGTGCCAGCAGTAGAGGGGTCTACTACGAGCAGTACTTC.

V is TRBV5-1 and J is TRBJ2-5; 7 bases align to TRBD1. Gene TRBJ2-7 matches the end of the DNA better, so the J call may be wrong. Germline V gene sequence: CDR1 SGHRS, CDR2 YFSETQ. This CDR3 region has 13 residues. This chain's CDR3 is CASAPTGIDEQYF. In nucleotides, the CDR3 is TGCGCCAGCGCCCCGACAGGGATCGACGAGCAGTACTTC.

This clonotype came up a few times. The V call is TRBV20-1, the J call TRBJ2-3; 11 bases are a match to TRBD2. With V trimmed by 6 bases and J by 0 bases, 11 bases remained unmatched. The CDR3 has 17 amino acids. Per the germline V gene, CDR1 is DFQATT and CDR2 is SNEGSKA (reference sequence). The CDR3 DNA follows: TGCAGTGCCGGGGGGACTAGCGGCCCCTTTAGCACAGATACGCAGTATTTT. Its protein is CSAGGTSGPFSTDTQYF.

The V and J genes are TRBV29-1 and TRBJ2-1; tentatively, D is TRBD2 (6 bases). The CDR3 covers 14 residues. V was pared by 4 bases and J by 9 bases, with 19 bases between. CDR1 is SQVTM and CDR2 is ANQGSEA in the germline V gene. The CDR3 loop is CSVGGGYLHSEQFF. The CDR3 nucleotides read TGCAGCGTTGGTGGGGGGTACCTGCACAGTGAGCAGTTCTTC.

The genes are TRBV7-3 and TRBJ2-6; TRBD1 matches 8 bases. Trimming at V came to 2 bases and at J to 3 bases, leaving 9 bases not matched to a gene. Germline V gene sequence: CDR1 SGHTA, CDR2 FQGTGA. The CDR3 runs to 18 residues. CDR3 in amino acids: CASSLGGQGRVGANVLTF. CDR3 nucleotides: TGTGCCAGCAGCTTAGGTGGACAGGGTCGAGTTGGGGCCAACGTCCTGACTTTC.

This rearrangement joins TRBV20-1 to TRBJ2-7; possibly TRBD2 for D (7 bases). V dropped 4 bases and J dropped 5 bases, with 12 bases sitting between them. Germline-derived CDR1 and CDR2 are DFQATT and SNEGSKA (reference sequence). The CDR3 extends over 12 amino acids. DNA of the CDR3: TGCAGTGCTACCGGGGGGCCCCACGAGCAGTACTTC. Residues: CSATGGPHEQYF.

CDR3 loop: CASRPPGLAGPAEQFF. The CDR3, as DNA: TGTGCCAGTCGCCCTCCCGGGCTAGCGGGGCCAGCGGAGCAGTTCTTC. The rearrangement links TRBV6-1 to TRBJ2-1, with 9 positions matching TRBD2. The length of the CDR3 is 16 residues. The V segment lost 9 bases and the J segment 10 bases; nucleotides outside the gene matches: 19. Looked up from germline, CDR1 is MNHNS and CDR2 is SASEGT.

The CDR3 DNA follows: TGTGCCAGCAGCCAAGACGCGGGGGACACTGAAGCTTTCTTT. It codes for CASSQDAGDTEAFF. The V call is TRBV3-1, the J call TRBJ1-1; TRBD1 might be the D (5 bases). This CDR3 spans 14 amino acids. The ends were cut back, 0 bases at V and 3 bases at J, with 8 bases in the middle. Germline assignment: CDR1 LGHDT and CDR2 YNNKEL (reference sequence).

The chain combines TRBV14 with TRBJ2-7, with 9 bases identical to TRBD1. Looked up from germline, CDR1 is SGHDN and CDR2 is FVKESK. V dropped 4 bases and J dropped 4; count of bases not matched to a gene: 5. This CDR3 spans 14 amino acids. CDR3 loop: CASSPNRGQYEQYF. The CDR3 DNA reads as TGTGCCAGCAGCCCCAACAGGGGGCAATACGAGCAGTACTTC.

V is TRBV7-3 and J is TRBJ2-1; TRBD1 matches at 7 bases. The CDR3 is made up of 16 amino acids. The V gene's germline CDR1 is SGHTA and CDR2 FQGTGA. The V and J ends lost 5 bases and 6 bases, in that order; junction bases with no gene match: 13. The CDR3 loop reads CASSPNAAGTANEQFF. CDR3 DNA sequence: TGTGCCAGCAGCCCAAACGCGGCCGGGACAGCCAATGAGCAGTTCTTC.

This chain links TRBV7-3 with TRBJ2-3; no firm D call. Germline V gives CDR1 SGHTA, CDR2 FQGTGA. Trimming stripped 0 bases from V and 0 bases from J, with 4 bases between. The CDR3 runs to 14 residues. CDR3 sequence: CASSLTPSTDTQYF. In DNA form, the CDR3 reads TGTGCCAGCAGCTTAACGCCAAGCACAGATACGCAGTATTTT.

The chain is built from TRBV6-2 or TRBV6-3 and TRBJ2-6; tentatively, D is TRBD1 (6 bases). V shed 4 bases and J shed 0 bases, with 13 bases lying between them. The CDR3 contains 17 residues. CDR1 is MNHEY and CDR2 is SVGEGT in the germline V gene. CDR3 sequence: CASSSIDRLSGANVLTF. The CDR3 bases are TGTGCCAGCAGTTCCATTGACAGGCTCTCTGGGGCCAACGTCCTGACTTTC.

The chain carries TRBV12-3 or TRBV12-4 and TRBJ2-7; 7 bases are shared with TRBD2. The J call is in doubt because the DNA end fits TRBJ2-4 better. This CDR3 is built from 17 residues. Here the CDR3 DNA reads TGTGCCAGCGGCCTGGGGAGGGCGTTAGTAGGGAGAAACATTCAGTACTTC. Residues: CASGLGRALVGRNIQYF.

Note on this clonotype: One end of the junction does not line up with germline, which may come from a read error. V and J are TRBV7-6 and TRBJ1-1, with a tentative D call TRBD1 (5 bases). CDR1 is SGHVS and CDR2 is FNYEAQ in the germline V gene. This CDR3 spans 16 amino acids. The CDR3 is CARSPDGRGGVTEAFF. The CDR3 coding sequence is TGTGCCCGCAGCCCAGACGGGAGGGGAGGCGTCACTGAAGCTTTCTTT.

The V gene is TRBV18, the J gene TRBJ2-5; 7 bases line up with TRBD1. V lost 1 base and J lost 5; bases outside the gene matches: 7. The CDR3 is 15 amino acids. Germline V gene sequence: CDR1 KGHSH, CDR2 LQKENI. The DNA for the CDR3 is TGTGCCAGCTCACCACAGGGACAGATAAGGGAGACCCAGTACTTC. Translation gives CASSPQGQIRETQYF.

The J gene is TRBJ2-4, the V gene TRBV5-6; D remains unclear. This CDR3 is built from 12 residues. V was trimmed by 3 bases and J by 8 bases, leaving 9 bases between them. Germline CDR1 is SGHDT and CDR2 is YYEEEE. The CDR3 DNA follows: TGTGCCAGCAGCTCTCGGAAGCACATTCAGTACTTC. It specifies CASSSRKHIQYF.

The chain employs TRBV25-1 and TRBJ2-7, with 10 positions matching TRBD1. The V gene's germline CDR1 is MGHDK and CDR2 SYGVNS. CDR3 length equals 16 residues. The V segment lost 1 base and the J segment 4 bases; nucleotides outside the gene matches: 7. CDR3 nucleotide sequence: TGTGCCAGCAGTGAATTGGAGACAGGGGGCGCGTACGAGCAGTACTTC. It specifies CASSELETGGAYEQYF.

The J gene is TRBJ1-1, the V gene TRBV6-5; weak D call: TRBD1 (5 bases). The V gene lost 6 bases and the J gene lost 0 bases, with 14 bases spanning the gap. This CDR3 is built from 15 residues. Germline V CDR1 and CDR2: MNHEY, SVGAGI. CDR3 nucleotide sequence: TGTGCCAGCAGCCCTTGGGGGGGGATGAACACTGAAGCTTTCTTT. It translates to CASSPWGGMNTEAFF.

This clonotype was detected only a few times. J is TRBJ2-1 and V is TRBV4-1; 7 positions agree with TRBD1. J gave up 7 bases and V 4 bases, and 4 bases lay outside the gene matches. The CDR3 runs to 13 residues. CDR1 and CDR2 (germline): MGHRA, YSYEKL. The CDR3 DNA reads TGCGCCAGCAGCCCGGACAGGTGGAATGAGCAGTTCTTC. It yields the protein CASSPDRWNEQFF.

This clonotype was observed a handful of times. This chain connects TRBV9 to TRBJ1-4; a weak D match, TRBD1 (6 bases). Deletions cut 3 bases from V and 4 bases from J, with 13 bases between. CDR1 and CDR2 (germline): SGDLS, YYNGEE. There are 15 residues in the CDR3. The CDR3 protein is CASSAQGQDNEKLFF. The CDR3 region has the DNA TGTGCCAGCAGCGCCCAGGGACAAGATAATGAAAAACTGTTTTTT.

This chain links TRBV3-1 with TRBJ1-5; D perhaps matches TRBD1 (5 bases). Deletions cut 1 base from V and 5 bases from J, with 12 bases between. The CDR3 consists of 15 residues. Per germline, CDR1 LGHDT and CDR2 YNNKEL (reference sequence). This chain's CDR3 is CASSQGSRADQPQHF. For the CDR3, the DNA is TGTGCCAGCAGCCAAGGAAGCAGGGCCGATCAGCCCCAGCATTTT.

This clonotype showed up just a few times. The chain joins TRBV18 to TRBJ2-7; possible D gene TRBD1, 6 bases. This CDR3 comprises 14 residues. Germline CDR1 and CDR2: KGHSH and LQKENI. Trimming removed 1 base from V and 2 bases from J, with 9 bases in between. The CDR3 DNA reads as TGTGCCAGCTCACCACGAGGGGGAACCTACGAGCAGTACTTC. Protein sequence: CASSPRGGTYEQYF.

This chain uses TRBV12-3 or TRBV12-4 with TRBJ2-3; the match to TRBD2 covers 11 bases. This CDR3 is built from 19 residues. Unmatched junction bases numbered 13, after V lost 1 base and J lost 4 bases. The CDR3 bases are TGTGCCAGCAGTTTAGGTAGCGGGGGGGCCGCCGGTGTCTCAGATACGCAGTATTTT. Amino acid sequence: CASSLGSGGAAGVSDTQYF.